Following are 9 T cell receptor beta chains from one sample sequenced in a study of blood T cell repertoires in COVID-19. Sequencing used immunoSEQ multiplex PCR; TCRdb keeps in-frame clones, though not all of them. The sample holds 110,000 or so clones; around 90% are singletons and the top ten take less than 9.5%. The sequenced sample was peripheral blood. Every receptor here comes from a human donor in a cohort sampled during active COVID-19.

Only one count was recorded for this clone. The CDR3 spells CASSPQRAGPEQYF. The CDR3 DNA is TGTGCCAGCAGCCCACAACGTGCGGGTCCCGAGCAGTACTTC. V usage is TRBV5-5 and J usage is TRBJ2-7; perhaps TRBD2 as D (5 bases). The V gene lost 4 bases and the J gene lost 6 bases, with 17 bases spanning the gap. The germline CDR1 and CDR2 sequences are SGHKS and YYEKEE (reference sequence). The length of the CDR3 is 14 residues.

The CDR3 region is CASSLIREGSPLHF. DNA for the CDR3: TGTGCCAGCAGCTTGATCAGGGAGGGTTCACCCCTCCACTTT. This sequence joins TRBV7-2 and TRBJ1-6; D possibly corresponds to TRBD1 (5 bases). The V end lost 3 bases, the J end lost 9 bases, and 12 bases lay between the germline ends. CDR1 SGHTA and CDR2 FQGNSA come from the germline V gene. The CDR3 loop spans 14 amino acids.

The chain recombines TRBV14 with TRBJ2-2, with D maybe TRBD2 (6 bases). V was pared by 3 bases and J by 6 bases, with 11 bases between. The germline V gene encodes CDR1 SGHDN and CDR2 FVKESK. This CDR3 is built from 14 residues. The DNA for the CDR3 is TGTGCCAGCAGCCAGCGGAGGGTTCCCGGGGAGCTGTTTTTT. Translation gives CASSQRRVPGELFF.

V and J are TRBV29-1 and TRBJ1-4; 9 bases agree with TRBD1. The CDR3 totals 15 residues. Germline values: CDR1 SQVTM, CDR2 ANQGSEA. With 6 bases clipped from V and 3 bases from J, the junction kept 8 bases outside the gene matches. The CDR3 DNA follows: TGCAGCGTGTCTACAGGGGGCAAGGCTAATGAAAAACTGTTTTTT. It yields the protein CSVSTGGKANEKLFF.

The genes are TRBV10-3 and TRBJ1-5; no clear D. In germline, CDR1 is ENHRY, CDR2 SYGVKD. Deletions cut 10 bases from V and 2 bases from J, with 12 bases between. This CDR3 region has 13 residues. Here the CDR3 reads CATRSAGNQPQHF. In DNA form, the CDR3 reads TGTGCCACCCGGAGCGCAGGCAATCAGCCCCAGCATTTT.

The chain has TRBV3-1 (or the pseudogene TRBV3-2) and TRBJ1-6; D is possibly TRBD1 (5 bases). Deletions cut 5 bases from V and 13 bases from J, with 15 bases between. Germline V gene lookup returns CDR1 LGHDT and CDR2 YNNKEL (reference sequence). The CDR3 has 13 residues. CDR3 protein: CASSLDRGTPLHF. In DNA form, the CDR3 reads TGTGCCAGCAGCTTAGACAGAGGAACGCCCCTCCACTTT.

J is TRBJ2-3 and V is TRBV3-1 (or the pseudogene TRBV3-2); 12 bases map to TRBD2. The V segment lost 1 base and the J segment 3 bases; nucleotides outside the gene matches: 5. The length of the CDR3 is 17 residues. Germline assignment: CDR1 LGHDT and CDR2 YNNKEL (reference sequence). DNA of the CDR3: TGTGCCAGCAGCCAAGTGGCTAGCGGGGGGGCAACAGATACGCAGTATTTT. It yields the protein CASSQVASGGATDTQYF.

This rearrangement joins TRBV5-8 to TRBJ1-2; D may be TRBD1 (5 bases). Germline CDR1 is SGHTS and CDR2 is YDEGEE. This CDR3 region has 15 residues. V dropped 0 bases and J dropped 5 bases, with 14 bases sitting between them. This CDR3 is CASSLGPGQVYGYTF. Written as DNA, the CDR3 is TGTGCCAGCAGCTTGGGTCCCGGACAAGTTTATGGCTACACCTTC. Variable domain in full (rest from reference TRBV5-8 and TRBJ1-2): EAGVTQSPTHLIKTRGQQATLRCSPISGHTSVYWYQQALGLGLQFLLWYDEGEERNRGNFPPRFSGRQFPNYSSELNVNALELEDSALYLCASSLGPGQVYGYTFGSGTRLTVV.

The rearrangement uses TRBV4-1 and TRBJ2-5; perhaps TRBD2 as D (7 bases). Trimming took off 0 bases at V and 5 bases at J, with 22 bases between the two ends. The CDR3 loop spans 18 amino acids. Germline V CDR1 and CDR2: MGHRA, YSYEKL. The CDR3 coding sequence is TGCGCCAGCAGCCAAGAAGTTCTGGGGGGGGGCGTCGGGGAGACCCAGTACTTC. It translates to CASSQEVLGGGVGETQYF.